The 13 T cell receptor beta chains below were found in one sample sequenced in a study of T-cell memory formation after mild COVID-19. Using its own MiXCR run on the 5' RACE reads, TCRdb lists one record per CDR3 protein. The data contain 550,000 to 700,000 distinct CDR3 sequences, 17% of them seen just once; the ten biggest clones take up 8.1%. Sequencing was performed on PBMCs or a T cell subset sorted from them (not recorded which). These receptors all come from an adult woman who had mild COVID-19 (a few samples of this study predate the infection). Cell type and time point are not known.

This clonotype appeared once. V and J are TRBV7-2 and TRBJ2-1; TRBD2 aligns across 13 bases. The CDR3 has 15 residues. The V gene's germline CDR1 is SGHTA and CDR2 FQGNSA. The V segment lost 4 bases and the J segment 8 bases; nucleotides outside the gene matches: 5. The CDR3 DNA reads as TGTGCCAGCAGCTCCATCGGACTAGCGGGAGATGAGCAGTTCTTC. Translating gives CASSSIGLAGDEQFF.

This clonotype was seen only a few times. The V call is TRBV6-2 or TRBV6-3, the J call TRBJ1-5; the D is unclear. This CDR3 spans 19 amino acids. Germline V gene data show CDR1 as MNHEY and CDR2 as SVGEGT. Trimming left V 10 bases short and J 2 bases short, with 30 bases between. In nucleotides, the CDR3 is TGTGCCACCCGGGTTGGGATGGGCAAGGCCACATCGGGCAATCAGCCCCAGCATTTT. Its protein product is CATRVGMGKATSGNQPQHF.

This chain uses TRBV12-3 or TRBV12-4 with TRBJ1-1; no definite D call. CDR3 length: 14 residues. Trimming pared 4 bases from V and 5 bases from J, leaving 14 bases between. The chain's CDR3 is CASSSYVEGTEAFF. CDR3 bases: TGTGCCAGCAGTTCCTATGTAGAAGGTACTGAAGCTTTCTTT.

V is TRBV7-6 and J is TRBJ2-2; TRBD1 might be the D (5 bases). V lost 8 bases and J lost 4, with 11 bases in between. The CDR3 consists of 13 residues. Germline loops: CDR1 SGHVS, CDR2 FNYEAQ. CDR3 sequence (DNA): TGTGCCAGCGACAGAGCCGGCACCGGGGAGCTGTTTTTT. Protein sequence: CASDRAGTGELFF.

The rearrangement links TRBV20-1 to TRBJ2-7; maybe TRBD2 (6 bases). The CDR3 consists of 15 residues. V dropped 0 bases and J dropped 1 base, with 13 bases sitting between them. Germline V gene sequence: CDR1 DFQATT, CDR2 SNEGSKA (reference sequence). CDR3 DNA: TGCAGTGCTAGAGACGCGTTCCGGGGGTCCTACGAGCAGTACTTC. Protein: CSARDAFRGSYEQYF.

This clonotype has only a few counts. The J gene is TRBJ2-7, the V gene TRBV28; D is unresolved. Germline CDR1 reads MDHEN; CDR2 reads SYDVKM. This CDR3 region has 9 residues. The V and J ends lost 10 bases and 4 bases respectively, with 5 bases between them. This chain's CDR3 is CATIYEQYF. CDR3 sequence (DNA): TGTGCCACCATTTACGAGCAGTACTTC.

In its sample, this clonotype was seen a few times. In DNA form, the CDR3 reads TGTGCCAGCAAGGGGCAAATTGGCAAAAACATTCAGTACTTC. Translated: CASKGQIGKNIQYF. The V call is TRBV2, the J call TRBJ2-4, with D possibly TRBD1 on 5 matching bases. This CDR3 has 14 amino acids. CDR1 and CDR2 (germline): SNHLY, FYNNEI. The V end lost 7 bases, the J end lost 3 bases, and 13 bases lay between the germline ends.

This clonotype appeared a few times. V and J are TRBV7-3 and TRBJ2-2, with D perhaps matching TRBD1 or TRBD2 (5 bases each). The CDR3 length is 16 residues. V lost 5 bases, J lost 5 bases, and 18 bases lay in between. Germline V gene lookup returns CDR1 SGHTA and CDR2 FQGTGA. CDR3 loop: CASSPASGRRTGELFF. CDR3 in DNA: TGTGCCAGCAGCCCCGCGTCGGGGCGTAGGACCGGGGAGCTGTTTTTT.

The CDR3 sequence: CASSYGTGGNSPLHF. The CDR3 coding sequence is TGTGCCAGCAGCTATGGGACAGGGGGAAATTCACCCCTCCACTTT. The chain employs TRBV5-6 and TRBJ1-6; TRBD1 matches 11 bases. The CDR3 is 15 amino acids. Trimming cost V 3 bases and J 7 bases; bases outside gene matches: 3. CDR1 is SGHDT and CDR2 is YYEEEE in the germline V gene.

The V call is TRBV29-1, the J call TRBJ2-7; TRBD2 matches at 9 bases. The CDR3 has 15 amino acids. Germline CDR1 SQVTM, CDR2 ANQGSEA. J gave up 4 bases and V 7 bases, and 14 bases lay outside the gene matches. The CDR3 DNA is TGCAGCGCCATCCTTGGCGGGGGGGGCACGTACGAGCAGTACTTC. It translates to CSAILGGGGTYEQYF.

This clonotype occurred a few times. V and J are TRBV6-5 and TRBJ1-5; D is perhaps TRBD1 (5 bases). The ends were cut back, 6 bases at V and 4 bases at J, with 13 bases in the middle. The CDR3 runs to 14 residues. Germline V gene sequence: CDR1 MNHEY, CDR2 SVGAGI. The CDR3 here is CASRKDSLNQPQHF. For the CDR3, the DNA is TGTGCCAGCAGGAAAGACAGTTTAAATCAGCCCCAGCATTTT.

This clonotype has only a few counts. The V call is TRBV5-1, the J call TRBJ2-2, with TRBD1 identical over 7 bases. V shed 4 bases, J shed 0 bases, and the junction held 6 bases outside the gene matches. The CDR3 consists of 16 residues. Germline CDR1 reads SGHRS; CDR2 reads YFSETQ. The DNA for the CDR3 is TGCGCCAGCAGCGGACCGGGACAGACGAACACCGGGGAGCTGTTTTTT. Amino acid sequence: CASSGPGQTNTGELFF.

This clonotype was detected only a few times. The chain joins TRBV18 to TRBJ2-1; 7 nucleotides agree with TRBD1. The germline CDR1 and CDR2 sequences are KGHSH and LQKENI. The CDR3 has 19 residues. V lost 0 bases and J lost 0; bases outside the gene matches: 11. The CDR3 DNA reads TGTGCCAGCTCACCACCTTTAGGTTTTGGGGACAGCTCCTACAATGAGCAGTTCTTC. Its protein is CASSPPLGFGDSSYNEQFF.